Listed here are 7 T cell receptor beta chains from one sample, sequenced in a study (dated by TCRdb to between 2014 and 2017). Tregs were isolated as CD4+CD25+CD127-/low cells. The library relied on 5' RACE. The instrument given in TCRdb is Illumina MiSeq. Through fastp at Q25 and MiXCR, TCRdb rebuilt clones from the public reads, retaining in-frame beta chains. Every CDR3 protein is listed once, alongside the most common genes and DNA of its rows. This sample gives approximately 60,000 distinct CDR3 sequences in total; about a fifth of them show up just once. 3.2% of the sample is in the top ten clones. The source material was tumor-infiltrating Tregs sorted from the breast tumor. Source of these receptors: a female donor with breast cancer.

The V call is TRBV29-1, the J call TRBJ2-5; D call uncertain. The CDR3 spans 14 residues. With 5 bases removed from V and 5 bases from J, the gap between germline ends came to 18 bases. Germline CDR1 SQVTM, CDR2 ANQGSEA. The chain's CDR3 is CSVTLPPASETQYF. The CDR3 DNA is TGCAGCGTTACGTTACCTCCAGCGTCTGAGACCCAGTACTTC.

The rearrangement joins TRBV10-3 to TRBJ1-4, with unresolved D. CDR3 length equals 14 residues. Trimming left V 4 bases short and J 8 bases short, with 14 bases between. The germline V gene has CDR1 ENHRY and CDR2 SYGVKD. Here the CDR3 DNA reads TGTGCCATCAGTGGCGCAAAGGGAGGGGAAAAACTGTTTTTT. Its protein product is CAISGAKGGEKLFF.

This clonotype was counted between two and nine times. Just one base apart from a much larger clone, this may be a read error. V usage is TRBV6-6 and J usage is TRBJ1-6; TRBD1 is a possible D gene (5 bases). The CDR3 covers 13 residues. Germline V gives CDR1 MNHNY, CDR2 SVGAGI (reference sequence). The CDR3: CASHPRESSPPHF. In nucleotides, the CDR3 is TGTGCCAGCCATCCCAGGGAGAGTTCACCCCCCCACTTT.

The CDR3 DNA reads as TGTGCCAGCTCACCGCCCGGCGGGACAGCCCGCTGGGAGCAGTACTTC. Encoded protein: CASSPPGGTARWEQYF. This sequence joins TRBV18 and TRBJ2-7, with D possibly TRBD1 on 7 matching bases. Trimming cost V 3 bases and J 7 bases, with 22 bases left between them. CDR3 length: 16 amino acids. The V gene's germline CDR1 is KGHSH and CDR2 LQKENI.

Of note for this clonotype: A junction boundary mismatches the germline segment, possibly from a read error. The chain recombines TRBV12-3 or TRBV12-4 with TRBJ2-7, with D possibly matching TRBD1 (6 bases). The CDR3 loop spans 14 amino acids. This chain's CDR3 is CAGSLYARGHEQYF. In DNA form, the CDR3 reads TGTGCCGGCAGTTTGTACGCCCGGGGACATGAGCAGTACTTC.

By frequency in the sample, this clonotype is medium-sized. V usage is TRBV7-6 and J usage is TRBJ2-1; TRBD1 matches at 7 bases. V lost 1 base and J lost 7; bases outside the gene matches: 4. The CDR3 contains 14 residues. The germline gives CDR1 SGHVS, CDR2 FNYEAQ. CDR3 loop: CASSLVGTVNEQFF. The CDR3 nucleotides are TGTGCCAGCAGCTTAGTCGGGACAGTGAATGAGCAGTTCTTC.

This clonotype has more than one count but fewer than ten. The chain links TRBV20-1 to TRBJ2-7, with TRBD1 matching over 10 bases. The CDR3 length is 15 residues. V lost 5 bases to trimming and J lost 2 bases; unmatched junction nucleotides: 9. Germline CDR1 is DFQATT and CDR2 is SNEGSKA (reference sequence). CDR3 protein: CSASPRDRGPYEQYF. CDR3 DNA: TGCAGTGCTTCCCCCCGGGACAGGGGACCCTACGAGCAGTACTTC.